The source of this TCR beta chain is a study of blood T cell repertoires in COVID-19. Study-wide background: Samples of COVID-19 (acute and convalescent) were obtained from the United States, Italy and Spain. T cells, B-cell-depleted T cells, or PBMCs supplied cDNA or gDNA.

V was pared by 0 bases and J by 4 bases, with 6 bases of the junction left unmatched. The CDR3 runs 15 residues. Looked up from germline, CDR1 is SGHRS and CDR2 is YFSETQ. Authors' processing steps: Nucleated cell counts were estimated from reference gene primer amplification. Sequencing was performed with immunoSEQ multiplex PCR; in TCRdb, only in-frame clones are kept and a portion is missing. That table supplies the V and J calls and clone size; D and trimming were determined from the DNA. The sample consists of about 150,000 clones, more than 75% of them appearing once. This clone was observed once.

This TCR came from a man aged 45-60 years who had recovered from COVID-19. Sequencing was carried out using peripheral blood. The V call is TRBV5-1, the J call TRBJ2-7, with 8 positions matching TRBD1. Written as DNA, the CDR3 is TGCGCCAGCAGCTTGGCGCAGGGGGCGGCGTACGAGCAGTACTTC. Residues: CASSLAQGAAYEQYF.